This note documents a single TCR beta chain sequence. The data are from a study of blood T cell repertoires in COVID-19. Whole-study context: T cells, B-cell-depleted T cells, or PBMCs provided the cDNA or gDNA that served as material.

Libraries were prepared by immunoSEQ multiplex PCR; TCRdb keeps only in-frame clonotypes and omits some of them. The sample yields roughly 150,000 clones, roughly 89% seen once. This CDR3 spans 14 amino acids. V shed 4 bases and J 8 bases; nucleotides not matched to a gene: 4. The germline gives CDR1 SGHNT, CDR2 YENEEA. Sequenced: peripheral blood. V is TRBV11-3 and J is TRBJ2-1, with TRBD2 identical over 11 bases. This clonotype originated in a woman aged 70-85 years with COVID-19, enrolled during active disease. CDR3 nucleotide sequence: TGTGCCAGCAGCTCTTATAGCGGGGGGGATGAGCAGTTCTTC. It codes for CASSSYSGGDEQFF.